This T cell receptor (beta chain) was documented in a study of blood T cell repertoires in COVID-19. The wider study: Spain, Italy and the United States supplied samples that represented acute and convalescent COVID-19. T cells, B-cell-depleted T cells, or PBMCs supplied cDNA or gDNA.

Generated by immunoSEQ multiplex PCR, the TCRdb table keeps only in-frame clones and is missing some. The sample has approximately 110,000 clones; approximately 85% are singletons. This clone was seen once. The source is a woman aged 55 to 70 with COVID-19, enrolled during active disease. Sequencing used peripheral blood.

In DNA form, the CDR3 reads TGTGCCAGCAGTTCCCCGGGACAGGGGGCCGAATATGGCTACACCTTC. This codes for CASSSPGQGAEYGYTF. V usage is TRBV6-2 or TRBV6-3 and J usage is TRBJ1-2, with 12 bases identical to TRBD1. The junction had 8 bases not matched to a gene; V was cut back by 4 bases and J by 5 bases. Germline CDR1 reads MNHEY; CDR2 reads SVGEGT. CDR3 length: 16 amino acids.